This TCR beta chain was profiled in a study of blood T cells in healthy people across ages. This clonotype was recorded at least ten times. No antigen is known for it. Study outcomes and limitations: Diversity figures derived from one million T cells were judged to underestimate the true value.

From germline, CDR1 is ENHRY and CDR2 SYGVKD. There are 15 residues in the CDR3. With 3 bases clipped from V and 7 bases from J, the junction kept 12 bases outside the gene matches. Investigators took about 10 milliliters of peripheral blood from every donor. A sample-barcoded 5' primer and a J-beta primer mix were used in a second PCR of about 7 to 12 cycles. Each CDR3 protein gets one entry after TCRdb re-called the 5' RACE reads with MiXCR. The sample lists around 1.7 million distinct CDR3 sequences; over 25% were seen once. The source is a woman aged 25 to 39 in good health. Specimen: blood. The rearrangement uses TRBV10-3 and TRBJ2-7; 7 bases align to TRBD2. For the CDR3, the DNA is TGTGCCATCAGTGACCGTTGGAAGGTAGCGGGTGAGCAGTACTTC. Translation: CAISDRWKVAGEQYF.